The 8 T cell receptor beta chains presented below share a single source sample, sequenced in a study of beta chain features in type 1 diabetes. Expressed TCRB transcripts got sequenced, as all isolated RNA was reverse transcribed. Sequencing was performed with immunoSEQ multiplex PCR; in TCRdb, only in-frame clones are kept and a portion is missing. The sample carries some 270,000 clones, roughly 8% recorded once. Material: central memory CD4+ T cells from blood. Receptors were obtained from a woman aged 18-35 years in good health.

This clone was counted between two and nine times. The chain carries TRBV6-1 and TRBJ2-6, with D possibly being TRBD1 (6 bases). The CDR3 covers 14 residues. Germline assignment: CDR1 MNHNS and CDR2 SASEGT. V lost 7 bases, J lost 1 base, and 8 bases lay in between. CDR3 sequence reads: CASKGQSGANVLTF. As DNA, the CDR3 is TGTGCCAGCAAAGGACAGTCTGGGGCCAACGTCCTGACTTTC.

The chain links TRBV7-6 to TRBJ2-1, with D possibly being TRBD2 (6 bases). This CDR3 spans 15 amino acids. Trimming cost V 5 bases and J 9 bases, with 20 bases left between them. CDR1 and CDR2 from the germline V gene are SGHVS and FNYEAQ. CDR3 DNA sequence: TGTGCCAGCAGCCCGGGCGTGATGTTCGGGGGTGAGCAGTTCTTC. Residues: CASSPGVMFGGEQFF.

The V call is TRBV18, the J call TRBJ2-5; a possible D gene is TRBD2 (5 bases). The V gene lost 6 bases and the J gene lost 3 bases, with 20 bases spanning the gap. In germline, CDR1 is KGHSH, CDR2 LQKENI. The CDR3 has 16 amino acids. The CDR3 loop is CASSKTIGGREETQYF. The DNA of the CDR3 is TGTGCCAGCTCCAAGACCATCGGTGGGCGGGAAGAGACCCAGTACTTC.

This rearrangement joins TRBV29-1 to TRBJ2-1; the match to TRBD2 covers 13 bases. Germline CDR1 is SQVTM and CDR2 is ANQGSEA. This CDR3 spans 15 amino acids. Trimming at V came to 1 base and at J to 9 bases, leaving 6 bases not matched to a gene. DNA of the CDR3: TGCAGCGTTGAAGTGGGGACTAGCGGGGCAGTTGAGCAGTTCTTC. Protein: CSVEVGTSGAVEQFF.

This clone was observed a handful of times. The chain recombines TRBV9 with TRBJ1-2; D remains unclear. This CDR3 region has 12 residues. The V gene's germline CDR1 is SGDLS and CDR2 YYNGEE. Trimming pared 1 base from V and 4 bases from J, leaving 5 bases between. Written as DNA, the CDR3 is TGTGCCAGCAGCGTATTTGGCTATGGCTACACCTTC. It specifies CASSVFGYGYTF.

The V and J genes are TRBV4-3 and TRBJ2-2, with a tentative D call TRBD2 (6 bases). This CDR3 spans 15 amino acids. V lost 6 bases and J lost 6, with 17 bases in between. Germline CDR1 LGHNA, CDR2 YSLEER. CDR3 amino acids: CASSPPGRFSGELFF. The CDR3 bases are TGCGCCAGCAGTCCGCCCGGGAGATTTTCCGGGGAGCTGTTTTTT.

The V call is TRBV19, the J call TRBJ1-1; 7 bases align to TRBD1. This CDR3 spans 13 amino acids. Per the germline V gene, CDR1 is LNHDA and CDR2 is SQIVND (reference sequence). Trimming removed 7 bases from V and 1 base from J; junction bases left unmatched: 3. CDR3 amino acids: CASTGTANTEAFF. In DNA form, the CDR3 reads TGTGCCAGTACCGGGACAGCGAACACTGAAGCTTTCTTT.

In this sample, this clone turned up a few times. The V gene is TRBV30, the J gene TRBJ1-1; TRBD1 aligns across 7 bases. The CDR3 has 13 residues. The germline V gene has CDR1 GTSNPN and CDR2 SVGIG (reference sequence). With 2 bases clipped from V and 3 bases from J, the junction kept 3 bases outside the gene matches. CDR3 protein: CAWSQGGHTEAFF. In DNA, the CDR3 is TGTGCCTGGAGTCAGGGGGGACACACTGAAGCTTTCTTT.